This entry concerns a single TCR beta chain. Its antigen is undetermined. Between the trimmed V and J ends, which lost 3 bases and 0 bases, there was a span of 11 bases. This CDR3 region has 15 residues. Germline V lookup: CDR1 SGHVS, CDR2 FQNEAQ. The sample belongs to a study of cytomegalovirus exposure and HLA in healthy donors. In nominal health when sampled, donors likely had unrecorded immune exposures nonetheless. Findings and caveats of the study: Likely technical artifact: a cluster of highly shared sequence variants.

Use of 60 Vbeta and 13 Jbeta primers characterized the PCR. Generated by immunoSEQ multiplex PCR, the TCRdb table keeps only in-frame clones and is missing some. The sample lists some 180,000 clones; approximately 78% were seen once. Sequences were obtained from PBMCs. The V gene is TRBV7-8, the J gene TRBJ1-1; TRBD1 is a possible D gene (5 bases). This TCR derives from a woman aged 18-29 years in good health and CMV-seronegative. The CDR3 spells CASSFVRVMNTEAFF. The CDR3 bases are TGTGCCAGCAGCTTCGTCAGGGTAATGAACACTGAAGCTTTCTTT.